This T cell receptor (beta chain) was sequenced in a study of blood T cell repertoires in COVID-19. In the source study's methods: Estimated nucleated cell counts came from reference gene primer amplification. Repertoires were generated with immunoSEQ multiplex PCR, while TCRdb's copy carries only in-frame clones and drops some. V, J and clone size are those of that table, while D and trimming were read from the DNA. The table shows about 95,000 clones, with approximately 87% occurring only once. The CDR3 spans 13 residues. V dropped 3 bases and J dropped 3 bases, with 8 bases sitting between them. Germline lookup yields CDR1 MNHEY and CDR2 SMNVEV (reference sequence).

Material for sequencing was peripheral blood. This TCR came from a human donor in a cohort sampled during active COVID-19. The V gene is TRBV27, the J gene TRBJ1-2, with a possible D match to TRBD1 (6 bases). CDR3 sequence: CASSFHRDYGYTF. The CDR3 nucleotides read TGTGCCAGCAGTTTTCACAGGGACTATGGCTACACCTTC.